This note documents a single T cell receptor beta chain sequence. The antigen it binds to is not known. There are no base qualities to consult, and no much larger clone falls within one base. The trial excluded patients who had a history of autoimmune disease or who were on systemic immunosuppression. Peripheral blood for TCR sequencing was collected from all dose cohorts at baseline, on cycle 4 day 1, and on cycle 7 day 1. The samples were drawn from a first-in-human, open-label, multicenter phase I dose-escalation trial of ivuxolimab. The trial enrolled adults with locally advanced or metastatic head and neck squamous cell, hepatocellular, melanoma or renal cell carcinoma. CD4+ and CD8+ T cells were sorted separately from peripheral blood before TCR sequencing. The data stem from a study of OX40 agonist ivuxolimab in advanced cancers. Notes on the research overall: Ivuxolimab was a fully human IgG2 agonistic monoclonal antibody targeting the costimulatory receptor OX40 (CD134). Intravenous ivuxolimab was administered to patients every 2 weeks at six dose levels: 0.01, 0.1, 0.3, 1.5, 3 and 10 mg/kg. Of the approximately 54 patients in dose escalation, about 20 had hepatocellular carcinoma, about 15 had melanoma, 9 had renal cell carcinoma and 9 had head and neck cancer. The dose-escalation cohort was around 84% male with a mean age of approximately 60 years, ranging from roughly 20 to 85. Prior anti-PD-1, anti-PD-L1 or anti-CTLA-4 therapy was permitted, and 35% to 40% of dose-escalation patients had received checkpoint inhibitors. Three dose-escalation patients achieved partial responses, one with hepatocellular carcinoma and two with cutaneous melanoma. The purpose of peripheral TCRbeta sequencing was to test whether ivuxolimab changed TCR sequence diversity and led to clonal T-cell expansion. The paper covers the monotherapy dose-escalation part of the phase I ivuxolimab trial, which included N ≈ 50 patients.

General findings and caveats noted by the study authors: Low levels of normalized T-cell clonal expansion were also seen in some patients who did not respond. Partial responders in the 0.1-3.0 mg/kg groups had among the lowest normalized peripheral clonal expansion, especially among CD8+ T cells. At doses of 0.1 to 3.0 mg/kg, clonal expansion of both CD4+ and CD8+ blood T cells was observed from baseline to week 6. After ivuxolimab, CD8+ T cells had more expanded clones than CD4+ T cells on average. The antigen specificity of the peripheral T cells that underwent clonal expansion was not determined.

Its CDR3 holds 15 amino acids, cysteine through phenylalanine. Of the read, only the CDR3 DNA is kept; its 45 bases are in frame from base 1. The CDR1 and CDR2 encoded by the germline V gene are SGHTA and FQGNSA. V loses 6 bases, J loses 0 bases, and the germline ends lie 13 bases apart. Genomic DNA was extracted from sorted cells for sequencing of the TCRbeta CDR3 region. The immunoSEQ Assay was used for sequencing of TCRbeta CDR3 regions. The source is immuneACCESS, and TCRdb retained only in-frame sequences with V and J called. Part of the clones is not carried over; for the studies checked, unresolved V genes explain less than half of this, and the remainder is unexplained. Here the sample has about 110,000 clones; around 93% occur a single time. The ten largest clones take up over 0.6% of the sample.

This TCR came from an adult with an advanced solid tumor such as melanoma, head and neck, liver or kidney cancer. Sequencing was performed on CD4+ or CD8+ T cells sorted from blood, taken in a trial of the OX40 agonist ivuxolimab. The chain joins TRBV7-2 to TRBJ2-3, with the identity of the D gene unclear. The CDR3 reads CASRPGRASTDTQYF. The DNA sequence is as follows: TGTGCCAGCAGACCCGGACGAGCTAGCACAGATACGCAGTATTTT.